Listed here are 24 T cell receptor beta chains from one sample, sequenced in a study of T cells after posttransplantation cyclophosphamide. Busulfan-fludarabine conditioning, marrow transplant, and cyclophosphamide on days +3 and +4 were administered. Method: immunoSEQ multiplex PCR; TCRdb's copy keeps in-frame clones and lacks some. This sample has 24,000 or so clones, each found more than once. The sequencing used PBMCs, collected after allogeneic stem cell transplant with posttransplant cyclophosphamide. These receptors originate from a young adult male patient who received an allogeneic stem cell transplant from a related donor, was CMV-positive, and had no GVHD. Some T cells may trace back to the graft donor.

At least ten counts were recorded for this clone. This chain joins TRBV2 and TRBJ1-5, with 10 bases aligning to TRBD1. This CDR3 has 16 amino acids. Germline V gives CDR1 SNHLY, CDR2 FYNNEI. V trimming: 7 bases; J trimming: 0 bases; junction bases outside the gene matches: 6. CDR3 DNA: TGTGCCAGCACAGGGACAGGGGAATATAGCAATCAGCCCCAGCATTTT. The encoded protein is CASTGTGEYSNQPQHF.

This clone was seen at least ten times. The CDR3, as DNA: TGTGCCAGCACCCGAGGGGACAGTAGCGGTCAGCCCCAGCATTTT. As protein: CASTRGDSSGQPQHF. The chain is built from TRBV6-1 and TRBJ1-5, with 7 bases matching TRBD1. This CDR3 is 15 amino acids long. V trimming: 7 bases; J trimming: 6 bases; junction bases outside the gene matches: 12. Germline CDR1 and CDR2: MNHNS and SASEGT.

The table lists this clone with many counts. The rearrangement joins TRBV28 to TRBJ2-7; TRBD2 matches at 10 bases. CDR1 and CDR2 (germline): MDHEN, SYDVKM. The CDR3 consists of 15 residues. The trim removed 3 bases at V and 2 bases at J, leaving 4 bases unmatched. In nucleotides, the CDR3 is TGTGCCAGCAGTTTCCCTAGCGGGGGTGCCTACGAGCAGTACTTC. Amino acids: CASSFPSGGAYEQYF.

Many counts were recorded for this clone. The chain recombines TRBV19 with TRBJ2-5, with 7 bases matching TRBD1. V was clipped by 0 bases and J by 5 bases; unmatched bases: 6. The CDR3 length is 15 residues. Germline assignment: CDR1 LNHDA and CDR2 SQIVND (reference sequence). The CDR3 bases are TGTGCCAGTAGTATAGATGTGGACAGGCGGGAGACCCAGTACTTC. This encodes CASSIDVDRRETQYF.

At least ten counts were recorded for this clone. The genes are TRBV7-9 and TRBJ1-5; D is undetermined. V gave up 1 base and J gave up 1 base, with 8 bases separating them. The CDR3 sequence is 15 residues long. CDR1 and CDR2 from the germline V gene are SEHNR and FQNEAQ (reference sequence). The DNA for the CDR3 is TGTGCCAGCAGCTTAGGGAGCGGAAGCAATCAGCCCCAGCATTTT. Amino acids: CASSLGSGSNQPQHF.

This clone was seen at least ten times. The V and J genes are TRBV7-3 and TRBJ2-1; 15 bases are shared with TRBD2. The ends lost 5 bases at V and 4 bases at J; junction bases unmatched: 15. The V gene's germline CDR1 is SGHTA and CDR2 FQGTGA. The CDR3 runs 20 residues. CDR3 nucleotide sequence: TGTGCCAGCAGCCGCCCGAGCCGGACTAGCGGGGGGGGGAATTACAATGAGCAGTTCTTC. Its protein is CASSRPSRTSGGGNYNEQFF.

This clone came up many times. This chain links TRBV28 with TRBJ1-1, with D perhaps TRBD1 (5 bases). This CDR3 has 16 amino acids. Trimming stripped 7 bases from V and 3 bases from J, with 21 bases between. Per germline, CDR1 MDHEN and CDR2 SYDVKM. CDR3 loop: CASTRPPGRGDTEAFF. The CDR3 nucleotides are TGTGCCAGCACCCGTCCACCGGGACGGGGGGACACTGAAGCTTTCTTT.

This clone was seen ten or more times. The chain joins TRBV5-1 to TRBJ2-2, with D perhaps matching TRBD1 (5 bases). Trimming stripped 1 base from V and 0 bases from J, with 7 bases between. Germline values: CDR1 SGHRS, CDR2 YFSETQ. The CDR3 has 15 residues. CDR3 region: CASSLTGSNTGELFF. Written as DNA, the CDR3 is TGCGCCAGCAGCTTGACAGGTTCGAACACCGGGGAGCTGTTTTTT.

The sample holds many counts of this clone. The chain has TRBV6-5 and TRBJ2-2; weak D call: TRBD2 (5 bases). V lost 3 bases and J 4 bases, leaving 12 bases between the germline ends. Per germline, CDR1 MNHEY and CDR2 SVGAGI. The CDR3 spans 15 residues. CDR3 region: CASSYLAGVTGELFF. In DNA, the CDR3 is TGTGCCAGCAGTTATCTAGCAGGCGTCACCGGGGAGCTGTTTTTT.

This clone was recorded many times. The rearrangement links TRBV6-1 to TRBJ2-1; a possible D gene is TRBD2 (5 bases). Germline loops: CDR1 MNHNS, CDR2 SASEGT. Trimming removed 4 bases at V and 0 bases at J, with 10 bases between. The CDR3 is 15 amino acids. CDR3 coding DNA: TGTGCCAGCAGTGGGACTTCTAGCTCCTACAATGAGCAGTTCTTC. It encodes CASSGTSSSYNEQFF.

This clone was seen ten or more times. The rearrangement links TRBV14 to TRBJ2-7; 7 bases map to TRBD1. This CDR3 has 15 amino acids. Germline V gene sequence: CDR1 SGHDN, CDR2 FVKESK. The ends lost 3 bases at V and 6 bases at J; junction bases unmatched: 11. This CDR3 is CASSHADRVSAEQYF. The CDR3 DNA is TGTGCCAGCAGCCACGCTGACAGGGTTTCGGCCGAGCAGTACTTC.

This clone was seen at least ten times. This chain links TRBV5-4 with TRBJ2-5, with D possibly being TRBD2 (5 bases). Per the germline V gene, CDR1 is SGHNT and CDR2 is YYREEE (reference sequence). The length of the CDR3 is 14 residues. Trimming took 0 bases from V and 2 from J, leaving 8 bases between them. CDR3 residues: CASSLASLQETQYF. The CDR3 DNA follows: TGTGCCAGCAGCTTGGCTAGCCTACAAGAGACCCAGTACTTC.

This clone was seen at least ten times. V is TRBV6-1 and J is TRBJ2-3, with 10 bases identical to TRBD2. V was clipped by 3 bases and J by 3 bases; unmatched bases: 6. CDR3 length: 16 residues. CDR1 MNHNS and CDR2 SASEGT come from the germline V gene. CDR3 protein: CASSDRERGGTDTQYF. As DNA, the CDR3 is TGTGCCAGCAGTGACCGCGAGCGGGGGGGAACAGATACGCAGTATTTT.

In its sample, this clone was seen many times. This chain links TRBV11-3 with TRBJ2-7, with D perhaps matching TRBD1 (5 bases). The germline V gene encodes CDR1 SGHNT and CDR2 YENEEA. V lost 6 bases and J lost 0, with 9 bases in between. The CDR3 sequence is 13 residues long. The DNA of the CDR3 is TGTGCCAGCAGTACAGGCAGCTCCTACGAGCAGTACTTC. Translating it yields CASSTGSSYEQYF.

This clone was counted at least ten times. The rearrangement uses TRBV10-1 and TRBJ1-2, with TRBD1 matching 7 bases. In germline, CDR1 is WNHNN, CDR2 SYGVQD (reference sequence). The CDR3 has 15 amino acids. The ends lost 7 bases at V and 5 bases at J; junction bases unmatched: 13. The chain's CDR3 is CASTGQLSNQYGYTF. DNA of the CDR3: TGCGCCAGCACGGGACAGTTGTCGAACCAGTATGGCTACACCTTC.

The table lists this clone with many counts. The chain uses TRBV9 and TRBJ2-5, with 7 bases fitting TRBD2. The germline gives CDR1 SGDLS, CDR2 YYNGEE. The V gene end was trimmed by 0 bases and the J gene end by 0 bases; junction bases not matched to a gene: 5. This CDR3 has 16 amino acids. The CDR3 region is CASSVALRGNQETQYF. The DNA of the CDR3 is TGTGCCAGCAGCGTAGCTTTGCGGGGGAACCAAGAGACCCAGTACTTC.

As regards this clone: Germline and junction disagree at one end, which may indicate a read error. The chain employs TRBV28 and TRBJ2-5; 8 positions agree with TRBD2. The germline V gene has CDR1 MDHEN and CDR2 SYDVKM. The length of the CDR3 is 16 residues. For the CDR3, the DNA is TGTGCCAGCAGCTTATCCCATCAGCGGGGGCAAGAGACCCAGTACTTC. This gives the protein CASSLSHQRGQETQYF. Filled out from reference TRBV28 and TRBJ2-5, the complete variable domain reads DVKVTQSSRYLVKRTGEKVFLECVQDMDHENMFWYRQDPGLGLRLIYFSYDVKMKEKGDIPEGYSVSREKKERFSLILESASTNQTSMYLCASSLSHQRGQETQYFGPGTRLLVL.

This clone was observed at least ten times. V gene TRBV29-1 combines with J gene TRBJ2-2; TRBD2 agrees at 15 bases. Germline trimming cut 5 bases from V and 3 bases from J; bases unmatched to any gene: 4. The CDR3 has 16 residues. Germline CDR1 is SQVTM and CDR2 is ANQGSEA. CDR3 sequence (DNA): TGCAGCGTTACCGGACTAGCGGGGGGGTACACCGGGGAGCTGTTTTTT. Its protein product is CSVTGLAGGYTGELFF.

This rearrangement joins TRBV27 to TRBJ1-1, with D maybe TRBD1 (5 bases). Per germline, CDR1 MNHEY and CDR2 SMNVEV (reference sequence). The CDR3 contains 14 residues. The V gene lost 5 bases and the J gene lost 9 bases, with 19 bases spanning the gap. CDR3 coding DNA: TGTGCCAGCAGTCCCCAGGGTAGAGAGGCGCAAGCTTTCTTT. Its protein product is CASSPQGREAQAFF.

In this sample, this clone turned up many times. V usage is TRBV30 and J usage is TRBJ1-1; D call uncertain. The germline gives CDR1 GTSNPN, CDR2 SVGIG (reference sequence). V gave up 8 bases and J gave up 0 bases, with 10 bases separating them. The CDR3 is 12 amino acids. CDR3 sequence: CAGGPLNTEAFF. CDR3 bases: TGTGCCGGAGGACCGCTGAACACTGAAGCTTTCTTT.

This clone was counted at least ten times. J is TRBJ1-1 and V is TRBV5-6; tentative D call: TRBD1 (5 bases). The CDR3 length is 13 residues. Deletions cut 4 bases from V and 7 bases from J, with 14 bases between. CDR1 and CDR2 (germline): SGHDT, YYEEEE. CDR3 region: CASSVSGFVEAFF. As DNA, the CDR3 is TGTGCCAGCAGCGTTTCAGGGTTCGTTGAAGCTTTCTTT.

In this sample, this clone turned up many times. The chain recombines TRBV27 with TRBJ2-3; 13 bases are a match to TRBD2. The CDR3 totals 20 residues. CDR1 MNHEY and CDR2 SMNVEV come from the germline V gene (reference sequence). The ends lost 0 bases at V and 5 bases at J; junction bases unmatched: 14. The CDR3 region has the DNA TGTGCCAGCAGTTTATCTCTGGGCAATACTAGCGGGAGGGCCCGAGATACGCAGTATTTT. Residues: CASSLSLGNTSGRARDTQYF.

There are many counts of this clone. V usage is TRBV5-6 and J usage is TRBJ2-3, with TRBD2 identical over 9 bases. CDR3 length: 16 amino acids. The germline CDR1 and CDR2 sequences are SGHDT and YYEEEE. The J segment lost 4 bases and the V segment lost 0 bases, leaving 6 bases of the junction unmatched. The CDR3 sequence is CASSLGGSGGADTQYF. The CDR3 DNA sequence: TGTGCCAGCAGCTTGGGGGGTAGCGGGGGCGCAGATACGCAGTATTTT.

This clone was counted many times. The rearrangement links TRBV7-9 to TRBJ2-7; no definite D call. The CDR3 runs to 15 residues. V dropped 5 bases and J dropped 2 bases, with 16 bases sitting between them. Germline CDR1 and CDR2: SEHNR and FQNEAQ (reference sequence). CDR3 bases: TGTGCCAGCAGCCCACGGGTTCTCCCTCCCTACGAGCAGTACTTC. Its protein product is CASSPRVLPPYEQYF.